This TCR beta chain derives from a study of blood T cell repertoires in COVID-19 (dated by TCRdb to the early 2020s). About the investigation overall: The collaborator samples originated in the United States, Italy and Spain and spanned the acute and convalescent phases of COVID-19. The prospective study material was composed of cDNA or gDNA derived from T cells, B-cell-depleted T cells, or PBMCs. Deeply sampled blood TCRbeta repertoires from subjects exposed to, actively infected with, or recovered from COVID-19 were included in the dataset. A freely available public database, intended as a resource for researchers studying the immune response to SARS-CoV-2, is where the repertoires were released. The samples were drawn from the first 160 participants of the ongoing ImmuneRACE study and from 950 to 1,500 subjects provided by 6 global collaborators. The sample metadata nearly always contained a de-identified subject ID, COVID-19 status, age in years and sex. Where available, HLA class I and class II types were taken from metadata supplied by the sample provider and were not determined by assay-based typing. What the research found in general, with its limitations: The amount of clinical and demographic metadata varied by source and participant and was provided uncurated.

Each collaborating institution followed its own protocols to collect whole blood in K2EDTA tubes. For TCRbeta analysis, collaborators shipped samples in one of three forms: frozen whole blood, isolated PBMCs, or DNA extracted from either of those sample types. Details on this clone: Its antigen is unknown. Within one base of it there is no much larger clone, and no base qualities were kept.

TCRbeta CDR3 regions were amplified from genomic DNA using the immunoSEQ Assay, a bias-controlled multiplex PCR. As for how the authors treated the data: Within the assay, amplification of reference gene primers was used to estimate how many nucleated cells each sample contained. Sequence reads were collapsed and filtered to measure the absolute abundance of every unique TCRbeta CDR3 rearrangement. For each sample, productive Simpson clonality was calculated by taking the square root of Simpson's diversity index across productive rearrangements. In its TCRdb copy, this immuneACCESS table keeps in-frame sequences only and misses some clones. Where compared with another copy, unresolved V genes explain less than half of these, and the others have no known cause. D and trimming were read from the DNA, whereas the V and J calls and clone size are those reported in that table. A total of approximately 84,000 clones appear in this sample, around 80% of them only once. The top ten hold 25% to 30% of the sample.

At the junction V is shortened by 1 base and J by 2 bases, with 18 bases in between. The CDR1 and CDR2 encoded by the germline V gene are LGHNA and YSLEER. Its CDR3 holds 18 amino acids, cysteine through phenylalanine. Kept here is only the CDR3 DNA, which spans 54 bases and is read in frame from base 1. Sequencing was done on a sample of peripheral blood. The TCR comes from a woman of 80 years or more with acute or convalescent COVID-19. This receptor chain uses TRBV4-3 and TRBJ1-5, with TRBD1 perhaps the D gene, on 6 matching bases. The CDR3 in this case is CASSQVSGQDRRNQPQHF. The DNA reads TGCGCCAGCAGCCAAGTCTCGGGGCAGGACAGACGCAATCAGCCCCAGCATTTT.